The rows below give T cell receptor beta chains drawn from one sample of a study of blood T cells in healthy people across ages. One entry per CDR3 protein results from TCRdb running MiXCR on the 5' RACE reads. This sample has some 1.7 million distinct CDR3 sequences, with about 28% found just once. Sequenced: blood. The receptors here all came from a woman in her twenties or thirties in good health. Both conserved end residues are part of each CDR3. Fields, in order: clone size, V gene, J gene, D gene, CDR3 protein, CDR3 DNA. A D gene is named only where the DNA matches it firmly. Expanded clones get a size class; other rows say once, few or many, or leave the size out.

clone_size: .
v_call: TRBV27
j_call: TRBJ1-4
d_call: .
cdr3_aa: CASTHRGGPKGEKLFF
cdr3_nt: TGTGCCAGCACCCATCGCGGGGGGCCTAAGGGGGAAAAACTGTTTTTT

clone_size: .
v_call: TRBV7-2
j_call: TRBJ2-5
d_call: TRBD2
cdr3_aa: CASSLAYGRGQETQYF
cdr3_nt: TGTGCCAGCAGCTTAGCGTACGGGAGGGGACAAGAGACCCAGTACTTC

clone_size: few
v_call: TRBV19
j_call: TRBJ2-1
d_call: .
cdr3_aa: CASGGRWDEQFF
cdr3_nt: TGTGCCAGTGGCGGGCGGTGGGATGAGCAGTTCTTC

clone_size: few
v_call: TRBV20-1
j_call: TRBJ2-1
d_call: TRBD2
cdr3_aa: CSATQRGGKTYNEQFF
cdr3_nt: TGCAGTGCCACACAGCGGGGGGGAAAAACCTACAATGAGCAGTTCTTC

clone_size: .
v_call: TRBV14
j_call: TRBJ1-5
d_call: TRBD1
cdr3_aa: CASSQGGQDSNQPQHF
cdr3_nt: TGTGCCAGCAGCCAAGGGGGACAGGATAGCAATCAGCCCCAGCATTTT

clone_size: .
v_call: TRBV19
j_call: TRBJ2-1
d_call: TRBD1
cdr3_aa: CASSMGTGGHNEQFF
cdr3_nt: TGTGCCAGTAGTATGGGGACAGGGGGGCACAATGAGCAGTTCTTC

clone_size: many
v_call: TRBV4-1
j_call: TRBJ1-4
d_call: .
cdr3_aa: CASGKTGGATNEKLFF
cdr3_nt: TGCGCCAGCGGGAAGACCGGGGGTGCAACTAATGAAAAACTGTTTTTT

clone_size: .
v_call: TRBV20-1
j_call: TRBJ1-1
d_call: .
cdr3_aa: CSASPDPWGTEAFF
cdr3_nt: TGCAGTGCTAGCCCGGACCCGTGGGGAACTGAAGCTTTCTTT

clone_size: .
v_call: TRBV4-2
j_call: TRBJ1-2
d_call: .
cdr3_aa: CASSHSGPNSNNYGYTF
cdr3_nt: TGTGCCAGCAGCCACTCAGGACCCAACTCCAATAACTATGGCTACACCTTC

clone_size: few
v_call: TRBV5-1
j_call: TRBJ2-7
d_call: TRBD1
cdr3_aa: CASSSSGQGGEQYF
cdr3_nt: TGCGCCAGCAGCAGTTCGGGACAGGGGGGCGAGCAGTACTTC

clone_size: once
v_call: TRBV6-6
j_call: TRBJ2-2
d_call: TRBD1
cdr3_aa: CASRSTGEGELFF
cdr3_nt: TGTGCCAGCAGGTCAACAGGGGAGGGGGAGCTGTTTTTT

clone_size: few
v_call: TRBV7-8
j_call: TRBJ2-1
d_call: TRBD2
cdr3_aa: CASSLKSSGRGNEQFF
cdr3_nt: TGTGCCAGCAGCTTAAAGTCTAGCGGGAGGGGCAATGAGCAGTTCTTC

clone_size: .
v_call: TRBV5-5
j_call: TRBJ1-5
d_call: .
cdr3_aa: CASTLGVISNQPQHF
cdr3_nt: TGTGCCAGCACTCTAGGGGTAATAAGCAATCAGCCCCAGCATTTT

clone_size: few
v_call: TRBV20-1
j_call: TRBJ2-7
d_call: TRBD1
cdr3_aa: CSAVRQGPSYEQYF
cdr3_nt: TGCAGTGCTGTCAGACAGGGGCCCTCCTACGAGCAGTACTTC

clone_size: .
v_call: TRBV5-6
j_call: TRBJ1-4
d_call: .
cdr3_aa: CASSFGTDNEKLFF
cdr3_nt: TGTGCCAGCAGCTTCGGTACGGATAATGAAAAACTGTTTTTT

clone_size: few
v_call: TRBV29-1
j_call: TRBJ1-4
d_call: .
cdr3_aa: CSVASGAANEKLFF
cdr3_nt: TGCAGCGTGGCAAGCGGTGCAGCTAATGAAAAACTGTTTTTT

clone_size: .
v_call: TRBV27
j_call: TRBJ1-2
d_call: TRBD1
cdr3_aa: CASSRLGTVNYGYTF
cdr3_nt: TGTGCCAGCAGCCGGCTCGGGACAGTGAACTATGGCTACACCTTC

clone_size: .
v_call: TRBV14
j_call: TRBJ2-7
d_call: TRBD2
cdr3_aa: CASSQAVTSYNEQYF
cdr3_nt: TGTGCCAGCAGCCAAGCGGTGACTAGCTACAATGAGCAGTACTTC

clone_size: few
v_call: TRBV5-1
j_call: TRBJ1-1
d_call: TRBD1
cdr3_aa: CASSGGQGYTEAFF
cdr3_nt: TGTGCCAGCAGTGGAGGACAGGGCTACACTGAAGCTTTCTTT

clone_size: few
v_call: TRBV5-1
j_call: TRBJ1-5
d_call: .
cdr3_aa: CASSWDTGPQHF
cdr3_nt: TGCGCCAGCAGCTGGGACACAGGGCCCCAGCATTTT

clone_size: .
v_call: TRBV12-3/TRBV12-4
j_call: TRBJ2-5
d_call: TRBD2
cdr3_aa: CASSRAMREPQETQYF
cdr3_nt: TGTGCCAGCAGCCGTGCCATGCGGGAGCCCCAAGAGACCCAGTACTTC

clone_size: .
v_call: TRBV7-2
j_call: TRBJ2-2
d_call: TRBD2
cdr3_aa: CASSPVVAGAIGELFF
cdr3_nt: TGTGCCAGCAGCCCGGTGGTAGCGGGAGCGATCGGGGAGCTGTTTTTT

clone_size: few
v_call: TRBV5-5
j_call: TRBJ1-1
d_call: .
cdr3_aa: CASSLAPGTVMNTEAFF
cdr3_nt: TGTGCCAGCAGCTTGGCCCCGGGGACGGTCATGAACACTGAAGCTTTCTTT

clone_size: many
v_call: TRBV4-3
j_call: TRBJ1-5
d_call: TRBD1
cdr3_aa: CASSQGQGREDQPQHF
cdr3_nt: TGCGCCAGCAGCCAAGGACAGGGAAGGGAGGATCAGCCCCAGCATTTT

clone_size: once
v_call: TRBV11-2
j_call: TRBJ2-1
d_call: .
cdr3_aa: CASSPGLAACNEQFF
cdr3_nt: TGTGCCAGCAGCCCGGGTTTAGCGGCCTGCAATGAGCAGTTCTTC

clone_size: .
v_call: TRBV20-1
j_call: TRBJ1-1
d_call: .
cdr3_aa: CSARTVDTEAFF
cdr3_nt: TGCAGTGCTAGAACAGTGGACACTGAAGCTTTCTTT

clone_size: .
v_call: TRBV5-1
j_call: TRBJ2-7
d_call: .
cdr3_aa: CTSTQGTTSYEQYF
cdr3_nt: TGCACCAGCACCCAGGGGACAACCTCCTACGAGCAGTACTTC

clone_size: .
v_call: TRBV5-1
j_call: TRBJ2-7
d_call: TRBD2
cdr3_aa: CASSFGSGASSYEQYF
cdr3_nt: TGCGCCAGCAGCTTCGGGAGCGGGGCCAGCTCCTACGAGCAGTACTTC

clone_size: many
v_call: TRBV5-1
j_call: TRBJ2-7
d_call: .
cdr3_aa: CASAFATGSSYEQYF
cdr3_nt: TGCGCCAGCGCATTTGCGACAGGCTCATCCTACGAGCAGTACTTC

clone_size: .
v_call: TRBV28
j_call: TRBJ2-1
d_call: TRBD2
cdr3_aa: CASSSGAIQETQFF
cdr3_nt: TGTGCCAGCAGTAGCGGGGCTATCCAAGAGACCCAGTTCTTC

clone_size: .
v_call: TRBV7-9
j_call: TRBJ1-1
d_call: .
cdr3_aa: CASRGGSHEAFF
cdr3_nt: TGTGCCAGCAGAGGAGGCTCCCATGAAGCTTTCTTT

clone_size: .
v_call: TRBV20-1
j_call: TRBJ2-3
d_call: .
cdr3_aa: CSAIHRADTQYF
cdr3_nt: TGCAGTGCTATCCACCGGGCAGATACGCAGTATTTT

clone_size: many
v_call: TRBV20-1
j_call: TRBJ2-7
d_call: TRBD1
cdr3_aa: CSAQGDRAYEQYF
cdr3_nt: TGCAGTGCGCAAGGGGACAGAGCCTACGAGCAGTACTTC

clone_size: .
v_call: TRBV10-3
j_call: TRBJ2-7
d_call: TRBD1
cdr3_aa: CVISAGQGVNYEQYF
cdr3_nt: TGTGTCATCAGTGCGGGACAGGGTGTAAACTACGAGCAGTACTTC

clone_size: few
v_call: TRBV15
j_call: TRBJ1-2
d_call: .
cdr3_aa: CATSSYRTYGYTF
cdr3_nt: TGTGCCACCAGCAGTTACAGGACCTATGGCTACACCTTC

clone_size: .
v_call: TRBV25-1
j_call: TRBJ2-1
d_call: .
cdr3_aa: CASSETGDYYEQFF
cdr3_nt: TGTGCCAGCAGTGAAACAGGAGACTACTACGAGCAGTTCTTC

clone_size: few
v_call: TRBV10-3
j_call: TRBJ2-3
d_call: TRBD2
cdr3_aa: CAISVSLAGGGEADTQYF
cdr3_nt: TGTGCCATCAGTGTTTCGCTAGCGGGAGGTGGTGAGGCAGATACGCAGTATTTT

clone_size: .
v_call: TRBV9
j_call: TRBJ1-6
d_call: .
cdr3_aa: CASSGIGGYNSPLHF
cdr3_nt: TGTGCCAGCAGCGGCATAGGGGGTTATAATTCACCCCTCCACTTT

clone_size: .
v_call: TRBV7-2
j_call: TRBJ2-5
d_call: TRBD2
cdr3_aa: CASSLVVGRGAGETQYF
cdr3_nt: TGTGCCAGCAGCTTAGTCGTGGGGCGGGGGGCGGGAGAGACCCAGTACTTC

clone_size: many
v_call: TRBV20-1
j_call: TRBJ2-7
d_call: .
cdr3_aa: CSAREGYSYEQYF
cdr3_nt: TGCAGTGCTAGAGAGGGGTACTCCTACGAGCAGTACTTC

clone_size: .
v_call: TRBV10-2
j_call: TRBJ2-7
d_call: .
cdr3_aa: CASRSGRHYEQYF
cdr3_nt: TGCGCCAGCAGAAGCGGTCGCCACTACGAGCAGTACTTC

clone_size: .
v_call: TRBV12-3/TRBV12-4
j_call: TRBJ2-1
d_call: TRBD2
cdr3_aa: CASSGLAGGIEVQVF
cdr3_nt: TGTGCCAGCAGTGGACTAGCGGGGGGAATCGAGGTGCAGGTCTTC